Here is one T cell receptor (beta chain) with its context. Antigen unknown. The CDR3 consists of 18 residues. CDR1 and CDR2 (germline): SGHAT, FQDESV (reference sequence). This entry belongs to a study of monozygotic twins with inflammatory bowel disease. Whole-study findings and limits: Healthy co-twins had higher TCRbeta inverse Simpson diversity than their IBD twins.

Eight separate reactions per sample served to make cDNA. UMIs that included a 6-nucleotide sample barcode were added by template switching, which took place during cDNA synthesis. TCRdb reprocessed the 5' RACE reads; each CDR3 protein has one entry and no DNA is given. Its clone listing holds roughly 300,000 distinct CDR3 sequences. Sequenced material: blood. The receptor was derived from a human donor with ulcerative colitis or Crohn's disease, or a healthy co-twin of an affected twin (not recorded which). The gene calls are TRBV11-1 and TRBJ2-2; absent DNA, TCRdb's TRBD2 call cannot be checked. The CDR3 sequence: CASSSRTSGRRSTGELFF.